A single sample is the source of the 13 T cell receptor beta chains below, sequenced in a study of shared clonotypes between healthy human individuals. The table came from immunoSEQ multiplex PCR; TCRdb's copy has only in-frame clones and leaves some out. The repertoire includes a few million clones, just over 90% of them detected once, and 0.3% to 0.4% sits in the top ten. Specimen: naive CD4+ T cells from PBMCs. The subset: CD45RA+ positively selected. The receptors here all came from a man aged 18 to 30 in good health. Some clones in this sample may be carry-over from other donors' samples.

The CDR3: CASSNLTGQGIYEQFF. DNA for the CDR3: TGTGCCAGTAGTAACCTAACGGGACAGGGAATCTATGAGCAGTTCTTC. The gene calls are TRBV19 and TRBJ2-1; 9 bases are a match to TRBD1. Germline trimming cut 4 bases from V and 8 bases from J; bases unmatched to any gene: 12. The CDR3 length is 16 residues. Germline V gene data show CDR1 as LNHDA and CDR2 as SQIVND (reference sequence).

The chain employs TRBV9 and TRBJ2-1, with D unresolved. From germline, CDR1 is SGDLS and CDR2 YYNGEE. There are 16 residues in the CDR3. V was shortened by 4 bases and J by 10 bases, with 24 bases between the two germline ends. The CDR3 loop reads CASSRGQAPISQEQFF. CDR3 nucleotide sequence: TGTGCCAGCAGCAGAGGTCAGGCACCCATTTCCCAGGAGCAGTTCTTC.

The rearrangement joins TRBV4-1 to TRBJ2-7; 9 positions match TRBD1. V trimming: 2 bases; J trimming: 1 base; junction bases outside the gene matches: 6. Germline CDR1 is MGHRA and CDR2 is YSYEKL. The CDR3 contains 16 residues. The CDR3, as DNA: TGCGCCAGCAGCCAATTACAGGGGGCGGTATCCTACGAGCAGTACTTC. This sequence encodes CASSQLQGAVSYEQYF.

J is TRBJ2-5 and V is TRBV18; D perhaps matches TRBD2 (6 bases). CDR3 size: 13 residues. Trimming pared 3 bases from V and 4 bases from J, leaving 9 bases between. CDR1 KGHSH and CDR2 LQKENI come from the germline V gene. The CDR3 DNA reads as TGTGCCAGCTCACCGCGGGGTCCAGAGACCCAGTACTTC. Translating gives CASSPRGPETQYF. The full variable domain, completed using reference TRBV18 and TRBJ2-5, is NAGVMQNPRHLVRRRGQEARLRCSPMKGHSHVYWYRQLPEEGLKFMVYLQKENIIDESGMPKERFSAEFPKEGPSILRIQQVVRGDSAAYFCASSPRGPETQYFGPGTRLLVL.

The chain couples TRBV30 to TRBJ2-7, with a possible D match to TRBD2 (7 bases). V was clipped by 3 bases and J by 0 bases, with 12 bases between them. From germline, CDR1 is GTSNPN and CDR2 SVGIG (reference sequence). This CDR3 contains 14 residues. The CDR3 is CAWRGGGTSYEQYF. The CDR3 nucleotides are TGTGCCTGGAGAGGGGGGGGGACCTCCTACGAGCAGTACTTC.

The chain links TRBV4-1 to TRBJ2-5; 8 bases line up with TRBD1. The germline CDR1 and CDR2 sequences are MGHRA and YSYEKL. J was trimmed by 7 bases and V by 1 base; bases with no gene match: 14. There are 17 residues in the CDR3. CDR3 nucleotides: TGCGCCAGCAGCCAAGCTTTCGGTCAGGGGGCCAGGGGGACCCAGTACTTC. Translating gives CASSQAFGQGARGTQYF.

The V and J genes are TRBV7-2 and TRBJ1-3; D is unresolved. This CDR3 has 14 residues. Trimming stripped 1 base from V and 4 bases from J, with 8 bases between. Looked up from germline, CDR1 is SGHTA and CDR2 is FQGNSA. The CDR3 nucleotides are TGTGCCAGCAGCTTAGGGCCCTACGGAAACACCATATATTTT. Amino acids: CASSLGPYGNTIYF.

In this sample, this clone turned up once. The chain has TRBV7-2 and TRBJ1-3; D is uncertain. Per germline, CDR1 SGHTA and CDR2 FQGNSA. This CDR3 region has 15 residues. V gave up 1 base and J gave up 3 bases, with 10 bases separating them. The CDR3 DNA is TGTGCCAGCAGCTTAGTCTGGGGAGGTGGAAACACCATATATTTT. This encodes CASSLVWGGGNTIYF.

Remarks on this clone: Other DNA sequences in the same sample also yield this CDR3. The chain has TRBV18 and TRBJ2-5; TRBD1 or TRBD2 may be the D gene (5 bases each). CDR1 is KGHSH, CDR2 LQKENI, per germline. The CDR3 is made up of 13 amino acids. The ends were cut back, 6 bases at V and 5 bases at J, with 13 bases in the middle. CDR3 nucleotide sequence: TGTGCCAGCTCCCAGGGCCGGGGCGAGACCCAGTACTTC. Translation gives CASSQGRGETQYF.

In this sample, this clone turned up a few times. Distinct nucleotide sequences in the sample also encode this CDR3. V is TRBV25-1 and J is TRBJ2-1; no firm D call. V was clipped by 3 bases and J by 4 bases, with 1 base between them. Germline V gives CDR1 MGHDK, CDR2 SYGVNS. The CDR3 sequence is 11 residues long. The CDR3 sequence is CASSEYNEQFF. As DNA, the CDR3 is TGTGCCAGCAGTGAGTACAATGAGCAGTTCTTC.

This chain links TRBV2 with TRBJ1-1, with 9 bases aligning to TRBD1. J was trimmed by 8 bases and V by 3 bases; bases with no gene match: 7. The CDR3 spans 14 residues. The V gene's germline CDR1 is SNHLY and CDR2 FYNNEI. The CDR3 loop is CASSDRDRVREAFF. The CDR3 coding sequence is TGTGCCAGCAGTGACCGGGACAGGGTTCGAGAAGCTTTCTTT.

V gene TRBV5-4 combines with J gene TRBJ1-3, with 7 nucleotides matching TRBD1. Germline values: CDR1 SGHNT, CDR2 YYREEE (reference sequence). V gave up 4 bases and J gave up 3 bases; unmatched junction bases: 7. The CDR3 loop spans 15 amino acids. CDR3 in amino acids: CASSPQGDGGNTIYF. The CDR3 region has the DNA TGTGCCAGCAGCCCTCAGGGGGATGGTGGAAACACCATATATTTT.

CDR3 sequence reads: CASSRDRGGYTF. In nucleotides, the CDR3 is TGTGCCAGCAGTCGGGACAGGGGTGGCTACACCTTC. V and J are TRBV6-5 and TRBJ1-2, with 10 bases identical to TRBD1. V gave up 5 bases and J gave up 7 bases; unmatched junction bases: 1. Germline V gives CDR1 MNHEY, CDR2 SVGAGI. The CDR3 has 12 amino acids.